One and the same sample provided the 26 T cell receptor beta chains below, sequenced in a study of cytomegalovirus exposure and HLA in healthy donors. PCR was performed using 60 Vbeta and 13 Jbeta primers. Here immunoSEQ multiplex PCR was the method, and the copy in TCRdb shows in-frame clones only, minus some. This table holds 210,000 or so clones, about 83% found once. The sequencing input was PBMCs. Receptors originate from a human donor in good health.

The V call is TRBV7-2, the J call TRBJ1-5, with 7 bases that match TRBD1. After removal of 5 bases from V and 3 bases from J, the junction contained 10 bases not matched to a gene. CDR3 length: 16 residues. The V gene's germline CDR1 is SGHTA and CDR2 FQGNSA. The CDR3 nucleotides read TGTGCCAGCAGCCCGAGGGGACAGACAACCAATCAGCCCCAGCATTTT. Its translation: CASSPRGQTTNQPQHF.

The rearrangement joins TRBV5-4 to TRBJ2-5; possibly TRBD1 for D (5 bases). The CDR3 length is 13 residues. The V end lost 5 bases, the J end lost 3 bases, and 11 bases lay between the germline ends. Germline V gives CDR1 SGHNT, CDR2 YYREEE (reference sequence). The CDR3 spells CASSRDSEETQYF. CDR3 DNA sequence: TGTGCCAGCAGTCGAGACAGCGAAGAGACCCAGTACTTC.

The chain employs TRBV9 and TRBJ2-2; D not resolved. Trimming took 4 bases from V and 3 from J, leaving 19 bases between them. In germline, CDR1 is SGDLS, CDR2 YYNGEE. This CDR3 has 17 residues. The CDR3 protein is CASSSRVSRPDTGELFF. CDR3 sequence (DNA): TGTGCCAGCAGCTCCCGAGTATCCCGCCCGGACACCGGGGAGCTGTTTTTT. The entire variable domain, with the rest obtained from reference TRBV9 and TRBJ2-2, is as follows: DSGVTQTPKHLITATGQRVTLRCSPRSGDLSVYWYQQSLDQGLQFLIQYYNGEERAKGNILERFSAQQFPDLHSELNLSSLELGDSALYFCASSSRVSRPDTGELFFGEGSRLTVL.

CDR3 amino acids: CASSGGSPQGNQPQHF. The CDR3, as DNA: TGTGCCAGCAGTGGGGGCAGCCCCCAGGGCAATCAGCCCCAGCATTTT. The chain has TRBV2 and TRBJ1-5, with D possibly matching TRBD1 (5 bases). V lost 4 bases and J 2 bases, leaving 15 bases between the germline ends. Germline V gene lookup returns CDR1 SNHLY and CDR2 FYNNEI. The CDR3 sequence is 16 residues long.

The V and J genes are TRBV29-1 and TRBJ2-5, with D uncertain. Looked up from germline, CDR1 is SQVTM and CDR2 is ANQGSEA. The CDR3 consists of 12 residues. With 1 base removed from V and 5 bases from J, the gap between germline ends came to 8 bases. CDR3: CSVEGKQETQYF. The CDR3 region has the DNA TGCAGCGTTGAAGGAAAACAGGAGACCCAGTACTTC.

The rearrangement joins TRBV1 to TRBJ2-5; TRBD2 reflects the table's D call only, with no check against the DNA. TRBV1 is given as a pseudogene. CDR3 length: 16 residues. DNA of the CDR3: TGCACCAGCAGCCAACCCCGGGACTGGGGGGGAGAGACCCAGTACTTC. Protein sequence: CTSSQPRDWGGETQYF.

The genes are TRBV4-1 and TRBJ2-5, with unresolved D. Looked up from germline, CDR1 is MGHRA and CDR2 is YSYEKL. The CDR3 has 14 amino acids. Trimming cost V 0 bases and J 1 base, with 6 bases left between them. In DNA form, the CDR3 reads TGCGCCAGCAGCCAAGATACAGCCCAAGAGACCCAGTACTTC. This translates into CASSQDTAQETQYF.

The sample holds one count of this clone. CDR3 loop: CASSRDRGANEQFF. DNA of the CDR3: TGTGCCAGCAGTCGGGACAGAGGGGCCAATGAGCAGTTCTTC. V usage is TRBV2 and J usage is TRBJ2-1, with 7 bases matching TRBD1. The CDR3 length is 14 residues. The V gene end was trimmed by 5 bases and the J gene end by 6 bases; junction bases not matched to a gene: 7. In germline, CDR1 is SNHLY, CDR2 FYNNEI.

The genes are TRBV7-2 and TRBJ2-7; the match to TRBD2 covers 10 bases. CDR1 is SGHTA, CDR2 FQGNSA, per germline. The CDR3 totals 15 residues. V shed 2 bases, J shed 6 bases, and the junction held 7 bases outside the gene matches. The CDR3 sequence: CASSLISSGSREQYF. In DNA, the CDR3 is TGTGCCAGCAGCTTAATATCTAGCGGGAGTCGCGAGCAGTACTTC. The full variable domain, in which reference TRBV7-2 and TRBJ2-7 provide the parts outside the CDR3, is GAGVSQSPSNKVTEKGKDVELRCDPISGHTALYWYRQSLGQGLEFLIYFQGNSAPDKSGLPSDRFSAERTGGSVSTLTIQRTQQEDSAVYLCASSLISSGSREQYFGPGTRLTVT.

This chain uses TRBV5-1 with TRBJ1-2; D is ambiguous. V lost 5 bases and J lost 4, with 12 bases in between. This CDR3 spans 13 amino acids. Germline CDR1 is SGHRS and CDR2 is YFSETQ. This chain's CDR3 is CASRSEGLYGYTF. CDR3 in DNA: TGCGCCAGCAGGTCCGAGGGCCTCTATGGCTACACCTTC.

The chain is built from TRBV19 and TRBJ2-7; D may be TRBD2 (5 bases). V was clipped by 1 base and J by 1 base, with 11 bases between them. Germline V gene data show CDR1 as LNHDA and CDR2 as SQIVND (reference sequence). The CDR3 has 15 residues. The CDR3 protein is CASSIVPGSSYEQYF. Here the CDR3 DNA reads TGTGCCAGTAGTATAGTACCGGGAAGTTCCTACGAGCAGTACTTC.

This chain links TRBV19 with TRBJ2-5; 10 bases fit TRBD2. Germline lookup yields CDR1 LNHDA and CDR2 SQIVND (reference sequence). The CDR3 is made up of 17 amino acids. J was trimmed by 2 bases and V by 2 bases; bases with no gene match: 8. CDR3 DNA sequence: TGTGCCAGTAGTATAATCATAGCGGGAGGTCTTCAAGAGACCCAGTACTTC. It translates to CASSIIIAGGLQETQYF.

This clone was seen more than once but under ten times. The chain is built from TRBV30 and TRBJ1-1; D not certain. This CDR3 spans 13 amino acids. Germline V gene data show CDR1 as GTSNPN and CDR2 as SVGIG (reference sequence). Trimming removed 3 bases from V and 0 bases from J, with 8 bases in between. CDR3 in amino acids: CAWRETVNTEAFF. CDR3 DNA sequence: TGTGCCTGGAGGGAGACGGTGAACACTGAAGCTTTCTTT.

This chain uses TRBV2 with TRBJ2-7; D call uncertain. The CDR3 runs 12 residues. V lost 4 bases and J 1 base, leaving 5 bases between the germline ends. Germline V lookup: CDR1 SNHLY, CDR2 FYNNEI. The CDR3 DNA sequence: TGTGCCAGCAGTGCGGAGTCCTACGAGCAGTACTTC. It specifies CASSAESYEQYF. The entire variable domain, with the rest obtained from reference TRBV2 and TRBJ2-7, is as follows: EPEVTQTPSHQVTQMGQEVILRCVPISNHLYFYWYRQILGQKVEFLVSFYNNEISEKSEIFDDQFSVERPDGSNFTLKIRSTKLEDSAMYFCASSAESYEQYFGPGTRLTVT.

This rearrangement joins TRBV5-5 to TRBJ1-2, with D tentatively TRBD1 (6 bases). CDR1 and CDR2 from the germline V gene are SGHKS and YYEKEE (reference sequence). The germline V and J ends were trimmed by 3 bases and 4 bases, with 25 bases remaining between them. CDR3 length equals 18 residues. The CDR3 sequence: CASSSEGTSQSGGYGYTF. CDR3 bases: TGTGCCAGCAGCTCCGAGGGGACATCCCAATCGGGGGGCTATGGCTACACCTTC.

This clone has more than one count but fewer than ten. The rearrangement links TRBV5-1 to TRBJ2-5; perhaps TRBD1 as D (6 bases). Trimming took off 4 bases at V and 5 bases at J, with 12 bases between the two ends. Germline V gene sequence: CDR1 SGHRS, CDR2 YFSETQ. This CDR3 spans 13 amino acids. CDR3 protein: CASSRGSGETQYF. The CDR3 nucleotides are TGCGCCAGCAGCAGGGGGTCGGGGGAGACCCAGTACTTC.

The chain joins TRBV7-2 to TRBJ1-4, with D hard to call. The germline V and J ends were trimmed by 1 base and 4 bases, with 7 bases remaining between them. The V gene's germline CDR1 is SGHTA and CDR2 FQGNSA. The length of the CDR3 is 14 residues. CDR3 amino acids: CASSLVPINEKLFF. The DNA for the CDR3 is TGTGCCAGCAGCTTAGTCCCTATTAATGAAAAACTGTTTTTT. Using reference TRBV7-2 and TRBJ1-4 for the parts outside the CDR3, the full variable domain is GAGVSQSPSNKVTEKGKDVELRCDPISGHTALYWYRQSLGQGLEFLIYFQGNSAPDKSGLPSDRFSAERTGGSVSTLTIQRTQQEDSAVYLCASSLVPINEKLFFGSGTQLSVL.

The rearrangement joins TRBV6-1 to TRBJ1-5, with TRBD1 matching over 9 bases. Germline V gene sequence: CDR1 MNHNS, CDR2 SASEGT. The V and J ends lost 2 bases and 5 bases, in that order; junction bases with no gene match: 7. The CDR3 consists of 16 residues. CDR3: CASSEFRDREDQPQHF. CDR3 sequence (DNA): TGTGCCAGCAGTGAATTTCGGGACAGGGAGGATCAGCCCCAGCATTTT.

The chain is built from TRBV5-1 and TRBJ2-7, with D tentatively TRBD1 (5 bases). Per germline, CDR1 SGHRS and CDR2 YFSETQ. The CDR3 is 14 residues long. The V gene lost 4 bases and the J gene lost 2 bases, with 13 bases spanning the gap. This CDR3 reads CASSGADGTYEQYF. The CDR3 region has the DNA TGCGCCAGCAGCGGGGCGGACGGAACCTACGAGCAGTACTTC.

The rearrangement links TRBV5-1 to TRBJ2-7; D uncertain. Deletions cut 4 bases from V and 7 bases from J, with 12 bases between. Looked up from germline, CDR1 is SGHRS and CDR2 is YFSETQ. The CDR3 length is 12 residues. The CDR3 sequence is CASSLQNEEQYF. CDR3 nucleotide sequence: TGCGCCAGCAGCCTACAGAATGAGGAGCAGTACTTC.

The chain recombines TRBV27 with TRBJ2-7; 8 positions agree with TRBD1. Germline CDR1 reads MNHEY; CDR2 reads SMNVEV (reference sequence). CDR3 length: 12 residues. Trimming removed 6 bases from V and 7 bases from J; junction bases left unmatched: 5. The CDR3 sequence is CASSTGGREQYF. CDR3 DNA sequence: TGTGCCAGCAGCACAGGGGGGAGGGAGCAGTACTTC.

The CDR3 reads CASSYGGGPYEQYF. The CDR3 DNA follows: TGTGCCAGCAGTTACGGAGGCGGGCCCTACGAGCAGTACTTC. The chain employs TRBV6-5 and TRBJ2-7; tentative D call: TRBD2 (5 bases). Germline lookup yields CDR1 MNHEY and CDR2 SVGAGI. This CDR3 is built from 14 residues. V was cut by 2 bases and J by 2 bases, with 10 bases left in between.

The J gene is TRBJ2-3, the V gene TRBV27; D unclear. V dropped 5 bases and J dropped 0 bases, with 21 bases sitting between them. CDR3 size: 18 residues. Germline lookup yields CDR1 MNHEY and CDR2 SMNVEV (reference sequence). CDR3 coding DNA: TGTGCCAGCAGTGAAACGCGGAGACCCCGTGCTAGCACAGATACGCAGTATTTT. This gives the protein CASSETRRPRASTDTQYF.

The chain is built from TRBV25-1 and TRBJ1-6, with 7 nucleotides matching TRBD1. CDR3 length: 15 amino acids. Germline V gene data show CDR1 as MGHDK and CDR2 as SYGVNS. J lost 0 bases, V lost 9 bases, and 5 bases had no gene match. CDR3 in amino acids: CASRGQSSYNSPLHF. CDR3 DNA sequence: TGTGCCAGTCGGGGACAGAGCTCCTATAATTCACCCCTCCACTTT.

This clone showed up just once. V usage is TRBV6-1 and J usage is TRBJ2-3; the D gene is possibly TRBD1 (5 bases). Looked up from germline, CDR1 is MNHNS and CDR2 is SASEGT. CDR3 length equals 14 residues. Trimming shortened V by 3 bases and J by 2 bases, and 9 bases separated the two germline ends. The CDR3: CASSEGQNTDTQYF. The CDR3 DNA reads TGTGCCAGCAGTGAGGGGCAAAACACAGATACGCAGTATTTT.

Many counts were recorded for this clone. V gene TRBV5-6 combines with J gene TRBJ1-1; D is possibly TRBD1 (5 bases). Germline V lookup: CDR1 SGHDT, CDR2 YYEEEE. This CDR3 region has 14 residues. The V end was cut by 3 bases, the J end by 0 bases, with 9 bases between. The CDR3 bases are TGTGCCAGCAGCTGGGGGGGGATGAACACTGAAGCTTTCTTT. Translation: CASSWGGMNTEAFF.